This T cell receptor beta chain was recovered during a study of blood T cell repertoires in COVID-19. TCRdb keeps only in-frame clones here, not all; method: immunoSEQ multiplex PCR. The table shows about 110,000 clones, with 70% to 90% occurring only once. Trimming took 0 bases from V and 0 from J, leaving 6 bases between them. The CDR3 sequence is 15 residues long. Germline V gene lookup returns CDR1 ENHRY and CDR2 SYGVKD. The genes are TRBV10-3 and TRBJ2-1; D possibly corresponds to TRBD2 (5 bases). The sequencing sample was made of peripheral blood. The sequence was obtained from a human donor in a cohort sampled during active COVID-19. CDR3 sequence reads: CAISESGSSYNEQFF. The CDR3 bases are TGTGCCATCAGTGAGTCGGGGAGCTCCTACAATGAGCAGTTCTTC.